The TCR beta chain described here comes from a study of vaccination and CD4 T cells after COVID-19. Study-level information: Between diagnosis and the drawing of post-COVID samples lay a median roughly 100 days (range 35 to 161). Post-vaccine sampling followed dose two by a median about 72 days (range 14 to 241).

In the case of this clonotype: The antigen is undetermined.

Sequenced with the Oncomine TCR Beta short-read assay was DNA taken from cultured CD4+ T cells. The source of extracted genomic DNA was cultured CD4+ T cells. TCRdb reprocessed the PCR reads via MiXCR and lists one record per CDR3 protein. This table has around 15,000 distinct CDR3 sequences, about 44% appearing once. Stated treatment: approximately nine-day PBMC culture with coronavirus spike peptide pools or control peptides (ViraFEST assay). The length of the CDR3 is 15 residues. The V gene lost 2 bases and the J gene lost 2 bases, with 10 bases spanning the gap. Germline CDR1 SGHTA, CDR2 FQGTGA. The rearrangement uses TRBV7-3 and TRBJ2-1; D might be TRBD2 (5 bases). The sequence derives from a human donor who received a COVID-19 vaccine. The sample in question was CD4+ T cells from blood, cultured in vitro, obtained before SARS-CoV-2 vaccination. The CDR3 nucleotides read TGTGCCAGCAGCTTATTCCGGGGTGCCTACAATGAGCAGTTCTTC. Translating gives CASSLFRGAYNEQFF.